This TCR beta chain appears in the sequencing data of a study of T cell clones after liver transplantation. Looked up from germline, CDR1 is MNHNS and CDR2 is SASEGT. The CDR3 has 14 residues. V was cut by 7 bases and J by 0 bases, with 13 bases left in between. The data were produced by immunoSEQ multiplex PCR, yet TCRdb's version contains in-frame clones alone and is incomplete. Counted here are more than 95,000 clones, roughly 80% occurring once; the ten biggest clones make up 0.99%. The TCR was taken from a human donor who received a liver transplant. This material consisted of CD4+ T cells from blood, taken before liver transplant. V and J are TRBV6-1 and TRBJ2-7, with a tentative D call TRBD2 (5 bases). The CDR3 reads CASTEGGPSYEQYF. In nucleotides, the CDR3 is TGTGCCAGCACCGAAGGAGGACCCTCCTACGAGCAGTACTTC.